This entry lists 3 T cell receptor beta chains sequenced from one sample in a study of blood T cell repertoires in COVID-19. The data were produced by immunoSEQ multiplex PCR, yet TCRdb's version contains in-frame clones alone and is incomplete. The repertoire consists of 150,000 to 200,000 clones, with over 75% occurring once and the leading ten covering approximately 0.8%. The sequenced sample was PBMCs or T cells enriched from blood (not recorded which). These receptors came from a woman in her late teens or twenties who had recovered from COVID-19.

The J gene is TRBJ2-7, the V gene TRBV27, with TRBD2 matching 8 bases. V lost 6 bases and J lost 6; bases outside the gene matches: 10. From germline, CDR1 is MNHEY and CDR2 SMNVEV (reference sequence). The CDR3 extends over 14 amino acids. The CDR3 nucleotides are TGTGCCAGCAGCATGGGACTAGAGGGCTCCGAGCAGTACTTC. As protein: CASSMGLEGSEQYF.

This rearrangement joins TRBV6-4 to TRBJ2-1; 12 bases fit TRBD2. Germline-derived CDR1 and CDR2 are MRHNA and SNTAGT. V lost 5 bases and J lost 9; bases outside the gene matches: 5. This CDR3 is 14 amino acids long. CDR3 nucleotide sequence: TGTGCCAGCAGTCTAGCGGGAGGGCAGGGTGAGCAGTTCTTC. Encoded protein: CASSLAGGQGEQFF.

The chain joins TRBV19 to TRBJ2-7; a weak D match, TRBD1 (6 bases). Trimming took off 5 bases at V and 2 bases at J, with 13 bases between the two ends. This CDR3 has 14 amino acids. Germline CDR1 is LNHDA and CDR2 is SQIVND (reference sequence). The CDR3 protein is CASSRSGVAYEQYF. The CDR3 nucleotides are TGTGCCAGTAGTCGATCAGGGGTGGCCTACGAGCAGTACTTC.